One and the same sample provided the 16 T cell receptor beta chains below, sequenced in a study of blood T cell repertoires in COVID-19. Profiled with immunoSEQ multiplex PCR; TCRdb holds only in-frame clones, not every one. The table has fewer than 150,000 clones, around 85% seen once; the top ten hold approximately 4%. The sample consisted of peripheral blood. The receptors were sampled from a human donor in a cohort sampled during active COVID-19.

The chain couples TRBV27 to TRBJ2-7, with 8 bases identical to TRBD1. This CDR3 contains 13 residues. Trimming at V came to 4 bases and at J to 4 bases, leaving 3 bases not matched to a gene. Per germline, CDR1 MNHEY and CDR2 SMNVEV (reference sequence). In DNA form, the CDR3 reads TGTGCCAGCAGTTGGGACAGGTCGTACGAGCAGTACTTC. Amino acid sequence: CASSWDRSYEQYF.

The V call is TRBV6-1, the J call TRBJ1-5; 8 positions match TRBD1. The CDR3 consists of 14 residues. The junction had 3 bases not matched to a gene; V was cut back by 1 base and J by 7 bases. Germline CDR1 is MNHNS and CDR2 is SASEGT. Here the CDR3 DNA reads TGTGCCAGCAGTGAAGGACAGGGGACCCAGCCCCAGCATTTT. The encoded protein is CASSEGQGTQPQHF.

This clone was counted once. The chain links TRBV7-6 to TRBJ1-1; tentative D call: TRBD1 (6 bases). The CDR3 contains 15 residues. Trimming cost V 4 bases and J 4 bases, with 16 bases left between them. Germline V gives CDR1 SGHVS, CDR2 FNYEAQ. The CDR3, as DNA: TGTGCCAGCAGCTCCTCTTACGGGGGGCTCACTGAAGCTTTCTTT. Residues: CASSSSYGGLTEAFF.

The V call is TRBV4-2, the J call TRBJ2-7, with TRBD2 as a possible D gene (6 bases). This CDR3 is 9 amino acids long. The V gene's germline CDR1 is LGHNA and CDR2 YNFKEQ. For the CDR3, the DNA is TGCGCCAGCACCCCACGGGGGTTGGTC. It translates to CASTPRGLV.

This clone was seen just once. The chain carries TRBV12-2 and TRBJ1-2; the table's D call TRBD1 went unverified against the DNA. TRBV12-2 is shown as a pseudogene. CDR3 length: 14 amino acids. CDR3 sequence reads: CASRLAGHRYGYTF. The CDR3, as DNA: TGTGCAAGTCGCCTAGCGGGCCACCGCTATGGCTACACCTTC.

The CDR3: CASSFFGFAGEGSKNIQYF. The CDR3 nucleotides read TGTGCCAGCAGCTTTTTCGGCTTCGCGGGCGAGGGTAGCAAAAACATTCAGTACTTC. The chain is built from TRBV5-6 and TRBJ2-4; D might be TRBD2 (5 bases). V shed 2 bases and J shed 3 bases, with 24 bases lying between them. In germline, CDR1 is SGHDT, CDR2 YYEEEE. This CDR3 is 19 amino acids long.

The gene calls are TRBV9 and TRBJ2-1; 8 bases agree with TRBD2. Trimming cost V 4 bases and J 5 bases; bases outside gene matches: 8. Germline values: CDR1 SGDLS, CDR2 YYNGEE. The CDR3 has 15 amino acids. The CDR3 spells CASSPYSRGDNEQFF. The CDR3, as DNA: TGTGCCAGCAGCCCCTACTCGCGGGGGGACAATGAGCAGTTCTTC.

The rearrangement joins TRBV4-3 to TRBJ1-5; weak D call: TRBD1 (5 bases). Trimming left V 0 bases short and J 7 bases short, with 13 bases between. Germline CDR1 reads LGHNA; CDR2 reads YSLEER. The CDR3 is 15 residues long. CDR3 sequence: CASSQDGRGGQPQHF. Here the CDR3 DNA reads TGCGCCAGCAGCCAAGATGGGAGGGGCGGGCAGCCCCAGCATTTT.

This chain joins TRBV18 and TRBJ1-1; possible D gene TRBD1, 6 bases. Germline V lookup: CDR1 KGHSH, CDR2 LQKENI. The V end lost 3 bases, the J end lost 6 bases, and 17 bases lay between the germline ends. The CDR3 totals 15 residues. The CDR3 DNA follows: TGTGCCAGCTCACCCAGACAGGCCTTAGAATCTGAAGCTTTCTTT. It codes for CASSPRQALESEAFF. Variable domain in full (rest from reference TRBV18 and TRBJ1-1): NAGVMQNPRHLVRRRGQEARLRCSPMKGHSHVYWYRQLPEEGLKFMVYLQKENIIDESGMPKERFSAEFPKEGPSILRIQQVVRGDSAAYFCASSPRQALESEAFFGQGTRLTVV.

The rearrangement uses TRBV2 and TRBJ2-1; 13 nucleotides line up with TRBD2. The CDR3 has 17 amino acids. Germline trimming cut 1 base from V and 7 bases from J; bases unmatched to any gene: 7. Germline V gives CDR1 SNHLY, CDR2 FYNNEI. In DNA form, the CDR3 reads TGTGCCAGCAGTGAAGGCAAAGGACTAGCGGGGGAAAATGAGCAGTTCTTC. Translation: CASSEGKGLAGENEQFF. The whole variable domain, remainder taken from reference TRBV2 and TRBJ2-1, is EPEVTQTPSHQVTQMGQEVILRCVPISNHLYFYWYRQILGQKVEFLVSFYNNEISEKSEIFDDQFSVERPDGSNFTLKIRSTKLEDSAMYFCASSEGKGLAGENEQFFGPGTRLTVL.

This chain joins TRBV5-1 and TRBJ2-1; 11 bases agree with TRBD2. Germline V gene sequence: CDR1 SGHRS, CDR2 YFSETQ. V was clipped by 7 bases and J by 6 bases; unmatched bases: 6. The CDR3 has 14 amino acids. CDR3 bases: TGCGCCAGCGGGACTAGCGGAGCGGGCAATGAGCAGTTCTTC. This translates into CASGTSGAGNEQFF.

The V gene is TRBV15, the J gene TRBJ1-1; D not certain. The V gene's germline CDR1 is LNHNV and CDR2 YYDKDF (reference sequence). The CDR3 loop spans 13 amino acids. V was pared by 6 bases and J by 0 bases, with 8 bases between. Here the CDR3 reads CATSTPMNTEAFF. CDR3 coding DNA: TGTGCCACCAGTACACCGATGAACACTGAAGCTTTCTTT.

The rearrangement uses TRBV29-1 and TRBJ2-3; no reliable D call. Trimming shortened V by 3 bases and J by 0 bases, and 4 bases separated the two germline ends. Germline-derived CDR1 and CDR2 are SQVTM and ANQGSEA. This CDR3 has 12 amino acids. The CDR3 protein is CSVDRSTDTQYF. CDR3 in DNA: TGCAGCGTTGACAGGAGCACAGATACGCAGTATTTT.

The rearrangement uses TRBV5-5 and TRBJ2-7; TRBD2 is a possible D gene (6 bases). The CDR3 totals 14 residues. The V gene lost 0 bases and the J gene lost 2 bases, with 9 bases spanning the gap. In germline, CDR1 is SGHKS, CDR2 YYEKEE (reference sequence). As DNA, the CDR3 is TGTGCCAGCAGCTTGGGGGGACTCCCCTACGAGCAGTACGTC. Its protein is CASSLGGLPYEQYV.

Here the CDR3 DNA reads TGCGCCAGCAGCCAAGAATTACAGGGGTTAGATACGCAGTATTTT. This gives the protein CASSQELQGLDTQYF. The chain uses TRBV4-3 and TRBJ2-3; 7 bases align to TRBD1. Germline-derived CDR1 and CDR2 are LGHNA and YSLEER. The CDR3 runs 15 residues. V was clipped by 0 bases and J by 5 bases; unmatched bases: 5.

The CDR3 bases are TGCAGTGCTAGTCCGCTAGCGGGGTCCACCGGGGAGCTGTTTTTT. Translation gives CSASPLAGSTGELFF. The chain joins TRBV20-1 to TRBJ2-2, with 9 bases that match TRBD2. V lost 3 bases to trimming and J lost 4 bases; unmatched junction nucleotides: 6. The CDR3 length is 15 residues. Per germline, CDR1 DFQATT and CDR2 SNEGSKA (reference sequence).